The entry below gives a single T cell receptor (beta chain) sequence along with its context. Produced via immunoSEQ multiplex PCR; TCRdb's table is partial and in-frame only. Of almost 55,000 clones listed, over 75% are singletons. This entry is derived from a study of blood T cell repertoires in COVID-19. The CDR3 runs 15 residues. Unmatched junction bases numbered 6, after V lost 5 bases and J lost 3 bases. CDR1 and CDR2 (germline): SGDLS, YYNGEE. The source of this sequence is a woman in her forties with active COVID-19. The material sequenced was peripheral blood. The chain recombines TRBV9 with TRBJ2-5; 11 bases agree with TRBD2. The CDR3 DNA sequence: TGTGCCAGCAGTCGCAATAGCGGGGGGGAAGAGACCCAGTACTTC. Residues: CASSRNSGGEETQYF.